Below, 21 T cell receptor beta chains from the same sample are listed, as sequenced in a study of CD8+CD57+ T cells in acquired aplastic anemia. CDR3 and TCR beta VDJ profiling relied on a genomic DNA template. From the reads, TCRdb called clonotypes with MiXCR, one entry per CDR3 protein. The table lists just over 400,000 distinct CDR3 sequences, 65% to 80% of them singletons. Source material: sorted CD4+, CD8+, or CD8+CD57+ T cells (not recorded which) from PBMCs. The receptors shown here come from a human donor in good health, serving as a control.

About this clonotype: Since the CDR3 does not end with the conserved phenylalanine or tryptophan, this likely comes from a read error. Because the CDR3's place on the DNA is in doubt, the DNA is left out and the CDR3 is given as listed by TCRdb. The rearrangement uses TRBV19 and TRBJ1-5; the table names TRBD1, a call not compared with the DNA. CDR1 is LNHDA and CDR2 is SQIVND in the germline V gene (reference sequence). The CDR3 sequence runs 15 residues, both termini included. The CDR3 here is CASTGQGSQPQHFGD.

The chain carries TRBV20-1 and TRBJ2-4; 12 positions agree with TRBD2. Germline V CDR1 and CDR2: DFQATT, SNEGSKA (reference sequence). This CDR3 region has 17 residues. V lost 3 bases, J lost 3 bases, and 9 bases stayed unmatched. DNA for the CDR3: TGCAGTGCTAGTGGCACTAGCGGGGGGCGGGTCAAAAACATTCAGTACTTC. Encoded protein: CSASGTSGGRVKNIQYF.

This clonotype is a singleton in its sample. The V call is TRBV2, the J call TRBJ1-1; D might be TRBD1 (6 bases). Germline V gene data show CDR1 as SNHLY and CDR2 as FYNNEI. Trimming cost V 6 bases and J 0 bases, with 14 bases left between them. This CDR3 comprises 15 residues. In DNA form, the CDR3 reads TGTGCCAGCAGGGGGTGGGGGCTGCTGAACACTGAAGCTTTCTTT. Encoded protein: CASRGWGLLNTEAFF.

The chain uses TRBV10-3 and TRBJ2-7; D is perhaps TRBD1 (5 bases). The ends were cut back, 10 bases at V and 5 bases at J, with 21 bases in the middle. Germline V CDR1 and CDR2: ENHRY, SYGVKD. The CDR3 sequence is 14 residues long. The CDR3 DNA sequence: TGTGCCAGCCGGCCTTATGCAGGGTCCCACGAGCAGTACTTC. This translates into CASRPYAGSHEQYF.

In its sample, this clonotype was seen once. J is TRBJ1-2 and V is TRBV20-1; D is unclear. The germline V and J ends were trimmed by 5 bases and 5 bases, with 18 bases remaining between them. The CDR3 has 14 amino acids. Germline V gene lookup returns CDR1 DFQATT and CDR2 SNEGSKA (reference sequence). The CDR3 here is CSARAPSATYGYTF. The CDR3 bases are TGCAGTGCTCGAGCGCCCAGCGCTACGTATGGCTACACCTTC.

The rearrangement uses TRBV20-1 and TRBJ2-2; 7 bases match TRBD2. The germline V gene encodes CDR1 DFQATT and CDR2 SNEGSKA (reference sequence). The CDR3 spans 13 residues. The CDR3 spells CSVVAGNAGELFF. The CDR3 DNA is TGCAGCGTTGTAGCGGGTAATGCCGGGGAGCTGTTTTTT.

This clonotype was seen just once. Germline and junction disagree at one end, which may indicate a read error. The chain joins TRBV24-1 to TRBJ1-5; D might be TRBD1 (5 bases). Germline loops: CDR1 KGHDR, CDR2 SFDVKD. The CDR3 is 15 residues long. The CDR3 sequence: CAISAGGGSTQHQHF. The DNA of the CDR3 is TGTGCCATCAGTGCGGGGGGGGGTAGCACTCAGCATCAGCATTTT.

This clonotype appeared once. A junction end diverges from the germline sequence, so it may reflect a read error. This CDR3 is CGASPQQGAGYGYTF. The CDR3 nucleotides read TGCGGTGCTAGTCCTCAGCAGGGGGCGGGGTATGGCTACACCTTC. The rearrangement uses TRBV20-1 and TRBJ1-2; 8 positions agree with TRBD1. CDR1 is DFQATT, CDR2 SNEGSKA, per germline (reference sequence). The CDR3 totals 15 residues.

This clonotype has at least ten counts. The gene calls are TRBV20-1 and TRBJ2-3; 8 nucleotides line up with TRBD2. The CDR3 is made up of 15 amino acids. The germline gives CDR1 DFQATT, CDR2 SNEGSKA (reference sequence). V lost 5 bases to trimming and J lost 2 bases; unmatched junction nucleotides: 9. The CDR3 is CSAPPGGAYTDTQYF. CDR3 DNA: TGCAGTGCTCCCCCCGGGGGGGCATACACAGATACGCAGTATTTT.

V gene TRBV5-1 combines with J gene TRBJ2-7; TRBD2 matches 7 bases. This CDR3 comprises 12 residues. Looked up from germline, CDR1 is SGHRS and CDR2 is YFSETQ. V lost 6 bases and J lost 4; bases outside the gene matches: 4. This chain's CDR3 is CASMGGTYEQYF. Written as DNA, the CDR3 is TGCGCCAGCATGGGGGGGACGTACGAGCAGTACTTC.

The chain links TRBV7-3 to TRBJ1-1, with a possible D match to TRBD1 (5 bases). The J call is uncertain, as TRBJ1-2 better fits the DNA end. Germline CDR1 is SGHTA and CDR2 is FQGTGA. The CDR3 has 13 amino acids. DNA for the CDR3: TGTGCCAGCAGCTCACGGAGGGGAGGGGGCTACACCTTC. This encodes CASSSRRGGGYTF.

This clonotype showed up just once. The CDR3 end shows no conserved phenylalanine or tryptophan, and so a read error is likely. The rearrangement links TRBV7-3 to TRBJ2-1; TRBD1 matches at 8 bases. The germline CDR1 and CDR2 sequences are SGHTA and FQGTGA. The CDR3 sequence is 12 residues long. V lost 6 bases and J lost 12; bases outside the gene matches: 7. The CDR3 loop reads CASSDRGHVQFV. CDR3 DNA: TGTGCCAGCAGTGACAGGGGCCATGTGCAGTTCGTC.

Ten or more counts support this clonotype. The CDR3 region is CASSHEVEQFF. The CDR3 nucleotides are TGTGCCAGCAGCCACGAGGTTGAGCAGTTCTTC. The rearrangement uses TRBV3-1 and TRBJ2-1, with D hard to call. CDR1 LGHDT and CDR2 YNNKEL come from the germline V gene (reference sequence). The CDR3 is made up of 11 amino acids. Trimming shortened V by 3 bases and J by 9 bases, and 6 bases separated the two germline ends.

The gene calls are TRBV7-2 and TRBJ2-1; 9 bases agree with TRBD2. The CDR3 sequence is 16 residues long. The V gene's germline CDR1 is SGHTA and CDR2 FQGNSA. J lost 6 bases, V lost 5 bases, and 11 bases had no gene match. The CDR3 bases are TGTGCCAGCAGCGGTAGCTTTGCGGGGGGGGGCAATGAGCAGTTCTTC. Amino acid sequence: CASSGSFAGGGNEQFF.

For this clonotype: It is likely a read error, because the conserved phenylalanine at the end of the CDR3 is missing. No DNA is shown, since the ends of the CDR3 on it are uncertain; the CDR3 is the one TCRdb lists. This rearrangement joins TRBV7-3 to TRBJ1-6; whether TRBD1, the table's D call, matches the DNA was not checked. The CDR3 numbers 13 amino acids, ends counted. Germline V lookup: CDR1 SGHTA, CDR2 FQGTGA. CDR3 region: CASSLGVGTERIS.

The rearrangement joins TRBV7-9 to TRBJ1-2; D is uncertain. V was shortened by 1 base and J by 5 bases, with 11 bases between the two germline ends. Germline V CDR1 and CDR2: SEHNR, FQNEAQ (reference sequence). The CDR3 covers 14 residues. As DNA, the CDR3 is TGTGCCAGCAGCTTAGGGCGGCTGGATTATGGCTACACCTTC. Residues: CASSLGRLDYGYTF.

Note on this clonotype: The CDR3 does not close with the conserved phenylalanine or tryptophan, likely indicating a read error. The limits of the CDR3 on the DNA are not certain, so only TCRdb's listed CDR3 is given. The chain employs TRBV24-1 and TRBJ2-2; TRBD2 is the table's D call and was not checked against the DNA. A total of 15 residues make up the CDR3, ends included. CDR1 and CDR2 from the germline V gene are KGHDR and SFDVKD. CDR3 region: CATSSMGQMTGYFGP.

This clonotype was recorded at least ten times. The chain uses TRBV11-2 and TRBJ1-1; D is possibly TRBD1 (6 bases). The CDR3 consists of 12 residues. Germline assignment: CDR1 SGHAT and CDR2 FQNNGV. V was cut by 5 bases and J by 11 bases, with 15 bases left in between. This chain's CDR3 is CASSEVNGGAFF. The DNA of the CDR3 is TGTGCCAGCAGCGAAGTCAACGGGGGCGCTTTCTTT. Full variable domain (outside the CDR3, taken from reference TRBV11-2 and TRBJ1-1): EAGVAQSPRYKIIEKRQSVAFWCNPISGHATLYWYQQILGQGPKLLIQFQNNGVVDDSQLPKDRFSAERLKGVDSTLKIQPAKLEDSAVYLCASSEVNGGAFFGQGTRLTVV.

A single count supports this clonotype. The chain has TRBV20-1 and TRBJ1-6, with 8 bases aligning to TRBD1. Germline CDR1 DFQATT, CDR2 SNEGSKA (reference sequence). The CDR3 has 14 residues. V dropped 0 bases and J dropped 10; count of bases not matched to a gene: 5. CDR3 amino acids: CSARDQTGVSPLHF. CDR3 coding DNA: TGCAGTGCTAGAGATCAGACAGGGGTCTCACCCCTCCACTTT.

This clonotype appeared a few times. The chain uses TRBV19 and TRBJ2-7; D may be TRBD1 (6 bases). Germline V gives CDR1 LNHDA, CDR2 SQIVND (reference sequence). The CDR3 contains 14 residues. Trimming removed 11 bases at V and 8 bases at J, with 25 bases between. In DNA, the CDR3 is TGTGCCTGGAGTCCCGGGACACATGGCGGGCAGCAGTACTTC. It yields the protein CAWSPGTHGGQQYF.

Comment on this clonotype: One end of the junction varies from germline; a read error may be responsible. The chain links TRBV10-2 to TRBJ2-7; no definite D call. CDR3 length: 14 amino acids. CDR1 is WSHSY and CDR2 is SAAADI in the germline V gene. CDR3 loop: CASSTSTLPYGQYF. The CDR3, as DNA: TGCGCCAGCAGCACCTCTACACTTCCCTACGGGCAGTACTTC.